This T cell receptor beta chain was found in a study of OX40 agonist ivuxolimab in advanced cancers. Turning to this clone: No antigen is known for it.

CDR3 length: 13 amino acids. Germline V gene data show CDR1 as MNHEY and CDR2 as SVGAGI. The V end was cut by 4 bases, the J end by 10 bases, with 14 bases between. Study conclusions and caveats: CD8+ T cells were the subset that, on average, had more expanded clones than CD4+. Within 6 weeks, CD4+ and CD8+ blood T cells expanded clonally at 0.1 to 3.0 mg/kg. Determination of antigen specificity was not performed for the expanded peripheral T cells.

Sequencing was performed with immunoSEQ multiplex PCR; in TCRdb, only in-frame clones are kept and a portion is missing. This sample has about 13,000 clones, with around 80% found just once. The J gene is TRBJ2-1, the V gene TRBV6-5; D might be TRBD1 (5 bases). The TCR was taken from an adult with an advanced solid tumor such as melanoma, head and neck, liver or kidney cancer. Source: CD4+ or CD8+ T cells sorted from blood, taken in a trial of the OX40 agonist ivuxolimab. The CDR3 bases are TGTGCCAGCAGTTCCTCCCCAGGGCGGGAGCAGTTCTTC. It specifies CASSSSPGREQFF.